The 17 T cell receptor beta chains below come from one sample, sequenced in a study of T-cell reconstitution after alpha-beta-depleted transplantation in children. The library targeted TCRbeta and was prepared with unique molecular identifiers. TCRdb reanalysed the PCR reads using MiXCR and keeps one entry per CDR3 protein. This repertoire shows 450,000 to 600,000 distinct CDR3 sequences, approximately 32% found once; its top ten account for 2% to 2.5%. The sample consisted of PBMCs from the stem cell graft donor, taken from the stem cell graft. These TCRs come from a human donor who donated a stem cell graft to a child with aplastic anemia.

This rearrangement joins TRBV20-1 to TRBJ1-1; the D gene is possibly TRBD1 (6 bases). Trimming shortened V by 3 bases and J by 6 bases, and 17 bases separated the two germline ends. Germline V CDR1 and CDR2: DFQATT, SNEGSKA (reference sequence). CDR3 length: 14 residues. The CDR3 spells CSARSSGGHAEAFF. CDR3 sequence (DNA): TGCAGTGCTAGGTCTTCCGGGGGGCACGCTGAAGCTTTCTTT.

The chain employs TRBV7-3 and TRBJ2-1, with 12 bases aligning to TRBD2. CDR3 length equals 16 residues. Trimming cost V 5 bases and J 6 bases; bases outside gene matches: 8. CDR1 SGHTA and CDR2 FQGTGA come from the germline V gene. This CDR3 is CASSPRLAGARNEQFF. The CDR3, as DNA: TGTGCCAGCAGCCCAAGACTAGCGGGAGCGCGCAATGAGCAGTTCTTC.

This chain uses TRBV7-2 with TRBJ1-2, with 8 bases lining up with TRBD1. The CDR3 contains 15 residues. The trim removed 1 base at V and 4 bases at J, leaving 5 bases unmatched. Germline V gives CDR1 SGHTA, CDR2 FQGNSA. In DNA, the CDR3 is TGTGCCAGCAGCTTAGGGCCAGGGGGCGGCTATGGCTACACCTTC. It codes for CASSLGPGGGYGYTF.

The chain combines TRBV21-1 with TRBJ2-2. TRBV21-1 is tagged as a pseudogene. This CDR3 contains 14 residues. For the CDR3, the DNA is TGTGCCAGCACCTCGGTGCGGGACACCGGGGAGCTGTTTTTT. Translated: CASTSVRDTGELFF.

This chain links TRBV18 with TRBJ2-7; D may match TRBD1 or TRBD2 (5 bases each). The germline gives CDR1 KGHSH, CDR2 LQKENI. The CDR3 is 15 residues long. Trimming removed 3 bases from V and 4 bases from J, with 16 bases in between. For the CDR3, the DNA is TGTGCCAGCTCACCTCAGCACGGGGCGCGGTACGAGCAGTACTTC. Amino acids: CASSPQHGARYEQYF.

The chain carries TRBV9 and TRBJ2-5, with D possibly TRBD2 on 5 matching bases. This CDR3 comprises 16 residues. The V gene's germline CDR1 is SGDLS and CDR2 YYNGEE. The V and J ends lost 0 bases and 4 bases respectively, with 16 bases between them. The CDR3 nucleotides are TGTGCCAGCAGCGTAGCGGGTTCGCCACGGGGAGAGACCCAGTACTTC. This sequence encodes CASSVAGSPRGETQYF.

The J gene is TRBJ2-7, the V gene TRBV11-2, with TRBD2 as a possible D gene (5 bases). Germline V gene lookup returns CDR1 SGHAT and CDR2 FQNNGV. V lost 5 bases and J 5 bases, leaving 13 bases between the germline ends. This CDR3 has 13 amino acids. The CDR3 bases are TGTGCCAGCAGCACTAGGCCCTGGGACGAGCAGTACTTC. Protein sequence: CASSTRPWDEQYF.

Of note for this clonotype: A much larger clonotype is one base distant, so this may be a read error. In DNA form, the CDR3 reads TGCGCCAGCAGCCAAGATACCACTAGGGCCTGCGAGCAGTACTTC. Its translation: CASSQDTTRACEQYF. The rearrangement links TRBV4-3 to TRBJ2-7; D is possibly TRBD2 (5 bases). CDR3 length: 15 amino acids. In germline, CDR1 is LGHNA, CDR2 YSLEER. V gave up 0 bases and J gave up 6 bases, with 15 bases separating them.

The table lists this clonotype with a few counts. The chain links TRBV10-3 to TRBJ2-1; the match to TRBD1 covers 9 bases. Germline trimming cut 3 bases from V and 4 bases from J; bases unmatched to any gene: 4. Germline-derived CDR1 and CDR2 are ENHRY and SYGVKD. CDR3 size: 15 residues. CDR3 in DNA: TGTGCCATCAGTGAAGGGACAGGGACATACAATGAGCAGTTCTTC. Amino acids: CAISEGTGTYNEQFF.

V is TRBV7-2 and J is TRBJ1-6, with a tentative D call TRBD1 (5 bases). The CDR3 is 13 residues long. Trimming took 1 base from V and 10 from J, leaving 8 bases between them. In germline, CDR1 is SGHTA, CDR2 FQGNSA. CDR3 protein: CASSLEGSSPLHF. The CDR3 region has the DNA TGTGCCAGCAGCTTAGAGGGGTCATCACCCCTCCACTTT.

The genes are TRBV19 and TRBJ2-2; no reliable D call. Looked up from germline, CDR1 is LNHDA and CDR2 is SQIVND (reference sequence). V was pared by 3 bases and J by 4 bases, with 18 bases between. The CDR3 extends over 17 amino acids. The CDR3 bases are TGTGCCAGTAGTATGAGGATACCTAGTGGAACCACCGGGGAGCTGTTTTTT. It yields the protein CASSMRIPSGTTGELFF.

This clonotype has a handful of counts. The chain has TRBV30 and TRBJ2-7; D perhaps matches TRBD2 (7 bases). This CDR3 spans 14 amino acids. Germline CDR1 reads GTSNPN; CDR2 reads SVGIG (reference sequence). V was trimmed by 0 bases and J by 2 bases, leaving 11 bases between them. CDR3 residues: CAWSVYGGPYEQYF. Written as DNA, the CDR3 is TGTGCCTGGAGTGTATACGGGGGGCCCTACGAGCAGTACTTC. The variable domain in full, completed from reference TRBV30 and TRBJ2-7, reads SQTIHQWPATLVQPVGSPLSLECTVEGTSNPNLYWYRQAAGRGLQLLFYSVGIGQISSEVPQNLSASRPQDRQFILSSKKLLLSDSGFYLCAWSVYGGPYEQYFGPGTRLTVT.

This clonotype has only a few counts. The genes are TRBV20-1 and TRBJ1-1, with TRBD1 matching over 7 bases. V shed 6 bases, J shed 10 bases, and the junction held 17 bases outside the gene matches. CDR1 and CDR2 from the germline V gene are DFQATT and SNEGSKA (reference sequence). The CDR3 has 14 residues. The DNA for the CDR3 is TGCAGTGCGACAGACAGACAGGGCCTTCTTGGAGCTTTCTTT. This encodes CSATDRQGLLGAFF.

This clonotype was detected only a few times. This chain's CDR3 is CASSDRSSSGSHEQFF. The CDR3, as DNA: TGTGCCAGCAGTGATCGGTCCTCTAGCGGGAGTCATGAGCAGTTCTTC. The V and J genes are TRBV25-1 and TRBJ2-1; 10 nucleotides match TRBD2. Looked up from germline, CDR1 is MGHDK and CDR2 is SYGVNS. This CDR3 has 16 residues. Trimming cost V 3 bases and J 8 bases; bases outside gene matches: 10.

V usage is TRBV7-9 and J usage is TRBJ2-7, with 7 bases that match TRBD2. J gave up 0 bases and V 7 bases, and 9 bases lay outside the gene matches. The length of the CDR3 is 15 residues. Looked up from germline, CDR1 is SEHNR and CDR2 is FQNEAQ (reference sequence). Here the CDR3 DNA reads TGTGCCAGCACCGAACTGGGACTACACTCCTACGAGCAGTACTTC. Its protein product is CASTELGLHSYEQYF. Full variable domain (rest looked up from reference TRBV7-9 and TRBJ2-7): DTGVSQNPRHKITKRGQNVTFRCDPISEHNRLYWYRQTLGQGPEFLTYFQNEAQLEKSRLLSDRFSAERPKGSFSTLEIQRTEQGDSAMYLCASTELGLHSYEQYFGPGTRLTVT.

V and J are TRBV5-1 and TRBJ2-1, with D perhaps matching TRBD2 (6 bases). The CDR3 runs to 16 residues. Germline V gene lookup returns CDR1 SGHRS and CDR2 YFSETQ. V shed 1 base and J shed 5 bases, with 16 bases lying between them. CDR3 bases: TGCGCCAGCAGCTTGACAGCGCGGGACTTAAACAATGAGCAGTTCTTC. Residues: CASSLTARDLNNEQFF.

This clonotype was counted only a few times. CDR3 in DNA: TGCAGTGCTAGAGCCCGGGACCCCCATGAGCAGTTCTTC. Encoded protein: CSARARDPHEQFF. The chain uses TRBV20-1 and TRBJ2-1; D possibly matches TRBD1 or TRBD2 (5 bases each). Trimming took off 1 base at V and 8 bases at J, with 12 bases between the two ends. Germline assignment: CDR1 DFQATT and CDR2 SNEGSKA (reference sequence). The CDR3 length is 13 residues.